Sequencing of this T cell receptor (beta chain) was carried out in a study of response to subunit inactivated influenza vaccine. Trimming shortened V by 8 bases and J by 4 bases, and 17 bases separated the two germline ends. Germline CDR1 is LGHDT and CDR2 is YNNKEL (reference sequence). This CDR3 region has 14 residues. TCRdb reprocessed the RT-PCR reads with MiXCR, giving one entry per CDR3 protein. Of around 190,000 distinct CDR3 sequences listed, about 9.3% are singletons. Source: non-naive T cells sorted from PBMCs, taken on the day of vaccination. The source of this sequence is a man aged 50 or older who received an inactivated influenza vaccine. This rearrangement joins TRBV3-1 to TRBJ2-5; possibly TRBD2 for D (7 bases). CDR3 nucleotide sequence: TGTGCCAGCGGTGCGGCGGGGGCAGGAGAGACCCAGTACTTC. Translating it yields CASGAAGAGETQYF.